Below, one T cell receptor beta chain is given with its context. The antigen is not known. Genomic DNA, serving as template, underwent TCR beta VDJ and CDR3 profiling. Each CDR3 protein is one row after TCRdb ran MiXCR on the reads. The profile shows around 210,000 distinct CDR3 sequences, approximately 60% of them singletons. This entry comes from a study of CD8+CD57+ T cells in acquired aplastic anemia. Study in general: The sorted CD4+ and CD8+ cells yielded an average around 3.2 ug of DNA.

The sequenced patients had an expansion of CD8+CD57+ cells seen by flow cytometry. Every patient was diagnosed with severe acquired aplastic anemia. The CDR3 runs to 17 residues. The germline gives CDR1 SEHNR, CDR2 FQNEAQ (reference sequence). Trimming removed 5 bases from V and 4 bases from J; junction bases left unmatched: 11. General study points: Patients did not significantly differ from controls in CD8+ Simpson's diversity. There were over 25 CD8+ CDR3 sequences that occurred in both patients and controls.

The chain carries TRBV7-9 and TRBJ2-6; 7 bases are shared with TRBD2. Sequences were obtained from sorted CD4+, CD8+, or CD8+CD57+ T cells (not recorded which) from PBMCs. This TCR was sampled from a human donor with aplastic anemia. CDR3 nucleotides: TGTGCCAGCAGCCTAACCCGGGAGGCGGCCGGGGCCAACGTCCTGACTTTC. Amino acids: CASSLTREAAGANVLTF.